This T cell receptor beta chain was identified in a study of Ad26.COV2.S vaccination and SARS-CoV-2 variants. Study-level background: Ad26.COV2.S given intramuscularly, once or twice 56 days apart. General observations from the study: Higher spike-specific TCR breadth was found in vaccine recipients than in placebo recipients.

Measured with immunoSEQ multiplex PCR; TCRdb has only the in-frame clones, and not every one. Of about 350,000 clones listed, 88% are singletons. The CDR3 contains 15 residues. V was pared by 4 bases and J by 8 bases, with 14 bases of the junction left unmatched. The germline gives CDR1 SGHRS, CDR2 YFSETQ. As concerns this clone: Its target is not known.

Treatment indicated: roughly 18 received Ad26.COV2.S at low or high dose, single or two shots; five or six received placebo; per-sample allocation not given. Collection of samples fell on day 63 after the first vaccine or placebo injection. An adult donor aged 18-55 years was enrolled in Boston. This TCR was sampled from a person aged 18-65 years who received the Ad26.COV2.S COVID-19 vaccine or a placebo. This sequence joins TRBV5-1 and TRBJ1-1; 7 bases line up with TRBD1. Material: peripheral blood, obtained in a trial of Ad26.COV2.S vaccine versus placebo. The DNA for the CDR3 is TGCGCCAGCAGCCGGGGGGAAGGGGGCGTAGTCGAAGCTTTCTTT. This encodes CASSRGEGGVVEAFF.